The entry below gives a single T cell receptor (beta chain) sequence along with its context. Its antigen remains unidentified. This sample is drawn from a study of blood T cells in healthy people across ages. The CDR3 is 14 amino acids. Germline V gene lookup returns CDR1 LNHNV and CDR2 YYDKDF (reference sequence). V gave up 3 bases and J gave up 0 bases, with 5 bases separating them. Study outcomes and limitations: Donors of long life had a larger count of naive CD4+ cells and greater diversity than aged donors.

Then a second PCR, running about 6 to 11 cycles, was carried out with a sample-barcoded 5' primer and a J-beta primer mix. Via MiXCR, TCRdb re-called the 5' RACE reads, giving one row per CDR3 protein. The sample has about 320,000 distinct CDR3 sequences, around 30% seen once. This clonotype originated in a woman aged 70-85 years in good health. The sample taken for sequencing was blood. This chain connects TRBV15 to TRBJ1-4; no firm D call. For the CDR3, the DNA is TGTGCCACCAGCAGCCAGACAACTAATGAAAAACTGTTTTTT. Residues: CATSSQTTNEKLFF.